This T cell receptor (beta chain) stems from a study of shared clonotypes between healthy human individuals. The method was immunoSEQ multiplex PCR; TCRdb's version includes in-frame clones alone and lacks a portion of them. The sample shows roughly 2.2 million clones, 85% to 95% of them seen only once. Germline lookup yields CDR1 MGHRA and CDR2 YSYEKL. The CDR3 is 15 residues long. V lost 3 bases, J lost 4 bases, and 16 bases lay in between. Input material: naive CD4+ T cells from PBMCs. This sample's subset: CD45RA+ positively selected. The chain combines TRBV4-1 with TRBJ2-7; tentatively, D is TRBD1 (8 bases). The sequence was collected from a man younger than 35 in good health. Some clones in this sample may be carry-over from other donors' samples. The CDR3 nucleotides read TGCGCCAGCAGCCAGCCACAGGGGGGGGCATACGAGCAGTACTTC. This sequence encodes CASSQPQGGAYEQYF.